This T cell receptor beta chain emerged from a study of blood T cell repertoires in COVID-19. Study context: COVID-19 samples, acute and convalescent, were from the United States, Italy and Spain. From T cells, B-cell-depleted T cells, or PBMCs came the material, which was cDNA or gDNA.

CDR3 length: 11 amino acids. V shed 5 bases and J shed 8 bases, with 7 bases lying between them. Germline V gene data show CDR1 as SGHVS and CDR2 as FQNEAQ. TCRdb keeps only in-frame clones here, not all; method: immunoSEQ multiplex PCR. The table includes around 250,000 clones, around nine tenths detected once. This sequence originates from a woman aged 70-85 years with active or convalescent COVID-19. The genes are TRBV7-8 and TRBJ2-4; D may be TRBD2 (5 bases). Input material: peripheral blood. CDR3 protein: CASSPGDIQYF. CDR3 nucleotide sequence: TGTGCCAGCAGCCCCGGGGACATTCAGTACTTC.